This T cell receptor beta chain came from a study of T-cell memory formation after mild COVID-19. The CDR3 has 16 amino acids. V lost 1 base and J 0 bases, leaving 9 bases between the germline ends. Looked up from germline, CDR1 is SGHVS and CDR2 is FQNEAQ. This clonotype occurred a few times. TCR alpha and TCR beta cDNA libraries carrying sample barcodes and UMIs were produced by 5'RACE using constant-segment primers. TCRdb processed the 5' RACE reads anew with MiXCR; each CDR3 protein has one entry. Of 400,000 to 500,000 distinct CDR3 sequences detected, 20% appear once; the ten largest clones hold approximately 8.1%.

The sample taken for sequencing was PBMCs or a T cell subset sorted from them (not recorded which). The chain carries TRBV7-8 and TRBJ2-2, with D possibly being TRBD1 (5 bases). The clonotype was recovered from an adult woman who had mild COVID-19 (a few samples of this study predate the infection). Cell type and time point are not known. CDR3 loop: CASSLVDSTNTGELFF. The CDR3 DNA sequence: TGTGCCAGCAGCTTAGTAGACAGTACGAACACCGGGGAGCTGTTTTTT.